The source of this T cell receptor beta chain is a study of T cells in Graves' hyperthyroidism and ophthalmopathy. There are a few counts of this clonotype. Its antigen is not known. This sample holds PBMCs from roughly 10 ml fresh peripheral blood. Template material for amplifying TCR beta CDR3 regions consisted of RNA transcripts. First-round RT-PCR of the TCR CDR3 relied on the HTBI primer set. TCRdb re-called the multiplex PCR reads through MiXCR, storing one row per CDR3 protein. The data contain about 560,000 distinct CDR3 sequences, around 17% of them singletons. Study-level findings and limits: Within blood appeared most thyroid clonotypes that had expanded above 0.001.

Looked up from germline, CDR1 is SGHTA and CDR2 is FQGTGA. V was trimmed by 1 base and J by 5 bases, leaving 14 bases between them. The CDR3 covers 15 residues. The chain joins TRBV7-3 to TRBJ1-1; perhaps TRBD1 as D (5 bases). This TCR came from a woman younger than 30 with Graves' hyperthyroidism. The sample was blood. The CDR3 DNA sequence: TGTGCCAGCAGCTTAATGGGACCTGGCGGGACTGAAGCTTTCTTT. Protein product: CASSLMGPGGTEAFF.